This T cell receptor (beta chain) was retrieved from a study of blood T cells in healthy people across ages. Points from the study as a whole: Long-lived donors exceeded aged donors in naive CD4+ cells and diversity.

Sample-barcoded 5' priming and a J-beta primer mix drove a second PCR of roughly 6 to 12 cycles. From each sample, at least 3 million paired-end reads containing CDR3 were obtained. TCRdb re-called the 5' RACE reads through MiXCR, storing one row per CDR3 protein. The repertoire includes about 640,000 distinct CDR3 sequences, approximately 30% of them detected once, and less than 20% sits in the top ten. Collection of ten milliliters of peripheral blood was performed for each donor. V shed 2 bases and J shed 1 base, with 9 bases lying between them. This CDR3 spans 16 amino acids. Looked up from germline, CDR1 is MNHEY and CDR2 is SVGAGI. This clonotype was picked up a small number of times. The antigen is unknown.

This TCR came from an elderly woman in good health. The sample was blood. The V and J genes are TRBV6-5 and TRBJ2-6; D might be TRBD2 (6 bases). The CDR3 is CASSYRRGSGANVLTF. DNA of the CDR3: TGTGCCAGCAGTTACCGTCGGGGGTCTGGGGCCAACGTCCTGACTTTC.